Included here is one T cell receptor (beta chain) sequence, with context. This clonotype has a handful of counts. What antigen it recognizes has not been identified. No base quality values were provided; no much bigger clone lies one nucleotide off. The TCR beta CDR3 regions were amplified from RNA transcripts. For the first round of RT-PCR on the TCR CDR3, the HTBI primer set was used together with the Qiagen OneStep RT-PCR kit. A second multiplex PCR round built the libraries, followed by size selection and purification. The libraries were sequenced on an Illumina HiSeq2000 using paired-end 100 bp reads. The authors processed their data as follows. SOAPnuke was used to process the raw data, removing reads that contained adapters or uncalled bases, had a mean Phred below 15, or lacked an exact match to the constant primer or identifier. COPE v1.2.5 was used to merge the high-quality paired reads, and each unique nucleotide sequence was defined as a clonotype. MiTCR v1.1 was used to align the clonotypes against IMGT TRBV, TRBD and TRBJ reference segments. The analysis included only V-J combinations with a frequency above 0.0001, which together covered about 99% of the repertoires. The TCS score was defined as the ratio of F50 (clonal expansion) to E x V (chaos), calculated using BLOSUM62-based TCRdist between CDR3 peptides within each V-J. Welch's t-statistics and random forest reduced fewer than 550 V-J features to 13, which were used in a naive Bayes classifier (R e1071). The public reads were reanalyzed by TCRdb: fastp trimming at Q25, MiXCR alignment, in-frame beta chains only. Entries are consolidated by CDR3 protein sequence, retaining the most common genes and DNA. It is TCRdb's table, rather than the study itself, that gives the V and J calls and clone size. For this sample the table gives some 490,000 distinct CDR3 sequences, of which around a fifth were detected only once. About 53% of the sample is taken by the ten largest.

This sample stems from a study of T cells in Graves' hyperthyroidism and ophthalmopathy (dated by TCRdb to the late 2010s). A note on the overall study: Peripheral blood was sampled at the time of initial diagnosis, prior to any treatment. Prospective prediction of ophthalmopathy was tested in an independent validation cohort consisting of under 20 hyperthyroidism patients and approximately 16 patients who later progressed to ophthalmopathy. Once sampling was done, hyperthyroidism patients were given methimazole at a starting dose of 30 mg daily, whereas ophthalmopathy patients were given high-dose intravenous methylprednisolone. In about 6 Graves' hyperthyroidism patients, the study also compared T-cell repertoires from thyroid tissue with T-cell repertoires from blood. For training and testing, the roughly 93 patients in the discovery cohort were randomly divided in a 7:3 ratio. The paper reports TCR Vbeta CDR3 sequencing of some 140 peripheral blood samples: around 41 ophthalmopathy, fewer than 80 hyperthyroidism and around 17 progressor patients. To identify TCR V-J signatures that set the groups apart, the researchers used a discovery cohort of 90 to 100 patients, made up of roughly 45 with Graves' ophthalmopathy and some 55 with stable Graves' hyperthyroidism.

V is clipped by 2 bases and J by 6 bases, and the sequence between their germline boundaries is 11 bases long. CDR1 and CDR2 (KGHSH, LQKENI) derive from the germline V gene. Reading from cysteine to phenylalanine, the CDR3 counts 13 amino acids. Only the CDR3 region is kept as DNA, spanning 39 bases read in frame from base 1. Here is what the overall study found, with its caveats: A model built on a 13 V-J signature distinguished ophthalmopathy from stable hyperthyroidism, reaching about 89% sensitivity and about 81% specificity in cross-validation and 80%/75% in testing. In validation, the model predicted progression to ophthalmopathy a median of roughly 6.2 months before onset, with roughly 71% sensitivity and roughly 77% specificity. No statistical method was used to fix the sample size in advance, and group allocation was not hidden from the investigators. Most expanded thyroid clonotypes (frequency above 0.001) were also detected in blood, a finding suggesting that blood repertoires may reflect thyroid immune responses.

Ophthalmopathy patients had moderately to severely active disease, with a Clinical Activity Score of 3 or more, a NOSPECS grade of 4 or more, and a disease duration of less than 3 months. Any patient with an uncontrolled infection, another autoimmune disease, pregnancy or lactation was excluded. Diagnoses relied on clinical symptoms, serum thyroxine and TRAb, thyroid ultrasound and orbital computed tomography. PBMCs were isolated from 10 ml of fresh peripheral blood by Ficoll-Paque density gradient centrifugation. Trizol reagent was used to extract total RNA, and RNA quality was then checked on an Agilent 2100 Bioanalyzer.

Material for sequencing was blood. The receptor's source is a woman in her 70s with Graves' ophthalmopathy. The rearranged chain carries TRBV18 and TRBJ2-7; there is no confident call for the D gene. The CDR3 region: CASSPKQLGEQYF. The sequence in DNA is TGTGCCAGCTCACCAAAACAGTTAGGCGAGCAGTACTTC.